Following are 20 T cell receptor beta chains from one sample sequenced in a study of regulatory T cells in long-lasting Graves disease. This sample's time point: persistent/refractory GD, antithyroid drugs over 5 years with positive TRAb. After RNA was extracted from PBMCs, the TCR library was made from it. Building of the TCR beta libraries involved iRepertoire HTBI primers and Arm-PCR of CDR3 regions. In TCRdb, the multiplex PCR reads were re-called with MiXCR into one record per CDR3 protein. The data hold about 660,000 distinct CDR3 sequences, with approximately 31% observed a single time. The sequenced sample was peripheral blood mononuclear cells (PBMCs), obtained when the disease was refractory, from a patient treated with antithyroid drugs. The receptors stem from a female donor with Graves disease.

This clonotype was seen more than once but under ten times. The J gene is TRBJ2-2, the V gene TRBV2, with D possibly being TRBD1 (6 bases). Trimming removed 6 bases at V and 1 base at J, with 12 bases between. This CDR3 has 15 amino acids. Germline V CDR1 and CDR2: SNHLY, FYNNEI. CDR3 sequence: CASRGAQVNTGELFF. CDR3 nucleotides: TGTGCCAGCAGGGGGGCCCAAGTGAACACCGGGGAGCTGTTTTTT.

This clonotype has just a few counts. J is TRBJ1-4 and V is TRBV5-1; possibly TRBD1 for D (6 bases). Trimming removed 2 bases at V and 10 bases at J, with 18 bases between. There are 15 residues in the CDR3. The germline V gene encodes CDR1 SGHRS and CDR2 YFSETQ. The CDR3 DNA reads TGCGCCAGCAGCTTAACGACAGGCAACTCGGTAAAACTGTTTTTT. Its translation is CASSLTTGNSVKLFF.

The chain is built from TRBV3-1 and TRBJ2-7; D unresolved. The CDR3 loop spans 13 amino acids. CDR1 and CDR2 (germline): LGHDT, YNNKEL (reference sequence). V shed 3 bases and J shed 2 bases, with 8 bases lying between them. CDR3 residues: CASSHWSTYEQYF. CDR3 DNA sequence: TGTGCCAGCAGCCATTGGAGTACCTACGAGCAGTACTTC.

The chain employs TRBV11-2 and TRBJ2-7, with 11 nucleotides matching TRBD1. V lost 5 bases and J lost 4; bases outside the gene matches: 10. CDR3 length: 16 residues. CDR1 and CDR2 from the germline V gene are SGHAT and FQNNGV. The CDR3 coding sequence is TGTGCCAGCAGCCCCCGCGTCGGGACAGGGGGGTACGAGCAGTACTTC. This encodes CASSPRVGTGGYEQYF.

The chain links TRBV28 to TRBJ1-1; 7 bases are shared with TRBD1. The CDR3 sequence is 14 residues long. Trimming took 3 bases from V and 4 from J; bases not matched to a gene: 5. Germline CDR1 is MDHEN and CDR2 is SYDVKM. The DNA of the CDR3 is TGTGCCAGCAGTTTCAGGGGGAGCTTCACTGAAGCTTTCTTT. Its translation: CASSFRGSFTEAFF. The whole variable domain, remainder taken from reference TRBV28 and TRBJ1-1, is DVKVTQSSRYLVKRTGEKVFLECVQDMDHENMFWYRQDPGLGLRLIYFSYDVKMKEKGDIPEGYSVSREKKERFSLILESASTNQTSMYLCASSFRGSFTEAFFGQGTRLTVV.

The rearrangement links TRBV6-1 to TRBJ1-1; 7 bases are a match to TRBD1. This CDR3 has 13 amino acids. Per the germline V gene, CDR1 is MNHNS and CDR2 is SASEGT. Trimming cost V 6 bases and J 6 bases; bases outside gene matches: 7. The CDR3 DNA is TGTGCCAGCAGCCAAGTTAGGGGGCCTGAAGCTTTCTTT. This codes for CASSQVRGPEAFF.

The chain employs TRBV18 and TRBJ1-4; 7 positions agree with TRBD1. The V and J ends lost 4 bases and 8 bases, in that order; junction bases with no gene match: 7. The length of the CDR3 is 14 residues. Germline V gene lookup returns CDR1 KGHSH and CDR2 LQKENI. CDR3 nucleotide sequence: TGTGCCAGCTCACATATCGACAGGGAAGAAAAACTGTTTTTT. Translation: CASSHIDREEKLFF.

The chain uses TRBV11-2 and TRBJ2-2; no clear D. Germline CDR1 SGHAT, CDR2 FQNNGV. V lost 5 bases and J 4 bases, leaving 8 bases between the germline ends. This CDR3 region has 13 residues. CDR3 coding DNA: TGTGCCAGCAGCCCACGGATCACCGGGGAGCTGTTTTTT. Translating gives CASSPRITGELFF. Using reference TRBV11-2 and TRBJ2-2 for the parts outside the CDR3, the full variable domain is EAGVAQSPRYKIIEKRQSVAFWCNPISGHATLYWYQQILGQGPKLLIQFQNNGVVDDSQLPKDRFSAERLKGVDSTLKIQPAKLEDSAVYLCASSPRITGELFFGEGSRLTVL.

This clonotype has just a few counts. The chain links TRBV28 to TRBJ1-1; a weak D match, TRBD1 (6 bases). The V and J ends lost 5 bases and 1 base respectively, with 11 bases between them. The germline gives CDR1 MDHEN, CDR2 SYDVKM. The CDR3 is 14 amino acids. The CDR3 reads CASSTGQTNTEAFF. Here the CDR3 DNA reads TGTGCCAGCAGTACCGGACAGACGAACACTGAAGCTTTCTTT. The full variable domain, rest sourced from reference TRBV28 and TRBJ1-1, is DVKVTQSSRYLVKRTGEKVFLECVQDMDHENMFWYRQDPGLGLRLIYFSYDVKMKEKGDIPEGYSVSREKKERFSLILESASTNQTSMYLCASSTGQTNTEAFFGQGTRLTVV.

The CDR3 region has the DNA TGTGCCAGCAGATCGGACAGGGGAAGGCAGCCCCAGCATTTT. Encoded protein: CASRSDRGRQPQHF. The chain joins TRBV27 to TRBJ1-5, with 9 positions matching TRBD1. The trim removed 6 bases at V and 7 bases at J, leaving 7 bases unmatched. From germline, CDR1 is MNHEY and CDR2 SMNVEV (reference sequence). The CDR3 loop spans 14 amino acids.

A note on this clonotype: A much larger clone differs from this one at a single base, so this may be a read error. The chain couples TRBV12-3 or TRBV12-4 to TRBJ2-5; 7 bases map to TRBD2. There are 15 residues in the CDR3. As DNA, the CDR3 is TGTGCCAGCAGTTTTGGGGGAGGGCCGTTGGAGACCCAGTGCTTC. Its translation is CASSFGGGPLETQCF.

This rearrangement joins TRBV19 to TRBJ1-5; D possibly corresponds to TRBD1 (6 bases). V gave up 3 bases and J gave up 1 base, with 13 bases separating them. This CDR3 spans 16 amino acids. Germline V gene lookup returns CDR1 LNHDA and CDR2 SQIVND (reference sequence). The CDR3 protein is CASSISGAQSNQPQHF. CDR3 nucleotides: TGTGCCAGTAGTATTTCAGGGGCGCAGAGCAATCAGCCCCAGCATTTT.

J is TRBJ2-1 and V is TRBV20-1; 8 bases are a match to TRBD2. Trimming removed 7 bases from V and 1 base from J; junction bases left unmatched: 6. The CDR3 covers 14 residues. Germline lookup yields CDR1 DFQATT and CDR2 SNEGSKA (reference sequence). The CDR3 sequence: CSVPGLGSYNEQFF. The DNA for the CDR3 is TGCAGTGTCCCGGGACTAGGGTCCTACAATGAGCAGTTCTTC.

The gene calls are TRBV20-1 and TRBJ1-1, with D possibly TRBD1 on 6 matching bases. In germline, CDR1 is DFQATT, CDR2 SNEGSKA (reference sequence). The CDR3 runs 14 residues. V was pared by 6 bases and J by 1 base, with 15 bases between. CDR3 coding DNA: TGCAGTGCCAGCATCTGGGGGCAGAACACTGAAGCTTTCTTT. Amino acids: CSASIWGQNTEAFF.

This clonotype was found a few times. The rearrangement joins TRBV6-5 to TRBJ1-1; D not resolved. Per germline, CDR1 MNHEY and CDR2 SVGAGI. V was pared by 4 bases and J by 5 bases, with 8 bases between. The CDR3 is 12 amino acids. This CDR3 is CASSSIETEAFF. In DNA, the CDR3 is TGTGCCAGCAGTTCGATTGAAACTGAAGCTTTCTTT.

This clonotype was observed a handful of times. The V call is TRBV20-1, the J call TRBJ2-7, with D perhaps matching TRBD1 or TRBD2 (5 bases each). The CDR3 sequence is 13 residues long. Germline V gene data show CDR1 as DFQATT and CDR2 as SNEGSKA (reference sequence). V was trimmed by 3 bases and J by 4 bases, leaving 13 bases between them. In DNA, the CDR3 is TGCAGTGCTAGGCCGGGACGCATTTACGAGCAGTACTTC. Amino acids: CSARPGRIYEQYF.

At least ten counts were recorded for this clonotype. This chain connects TRBV12-3 or TRBV12-4 to TRBJ2-4; D is possibly TRBD1 (6 bases). The CDR3 length is 12 residues. Trimming took off 5 bases at V and 7 bases at J, with 9 bases between the two ends. CDR3: CASSTGLNIQYF. The CDR3 DNA reads TGTGCCAGCAGTACAGGGCTTAACATTCAGTACTTC.

This clonotype has a count of ten or more. J is TRBJ1-2 and V is TRBV6-1, with D perhaps matching TRBD1 (6 bases). The CDR3 length is 13 residues. Germline V gene lookup returns CDR1 MNHNS and CDR2 SASEGT. V lost 7 bases, J lost 4 bases, and 13 bases lay in between. CDR3 nucleotides: TGTGCCAGCATTGACAGGAGAACCTATGGCTACACCTTC. This encodes CASIDRRTYGYTF.

V gene TRBV29-1 combines with J gene TRBJ1-2; D is ambiguous. V lost 4 bases and J 3 bases, leaving 9 bases between the germline ends. Germline loops: CDR1 SQVTM, CDR2 ANQGSEA. This CDR3 region has 12 residues. In DNA, the CDR3 is TGCAGCGTTGCGCCGACCTACTATGGCTACACCTTC. It is translated as CSVAPTYYGYTF.

With respect to this clonotype: Being one base from a much bigger clone, this may be a read error. The chain carries TRBV5-1 and TRBJ1-1; no firm D call. V lost 4 bases and J lost 1, with 8 bases in between. This CDR3 comprises 13 residues. Germline CDR1 reads SGHRS; CDR2 reads YFSETQ. The CDR3 reads CASSTDWNTEAFF. DNA of the CDR3: TGCGCCAGCAGCACGGACTGGAACACTGAAGCTTTCTTT.